The 17 T cell receptor beta chains in this list originate from one sample, sequenced in a study of Ad26.COV2.S vaccination and SARS-CoV-2 variants. Stated treatment: some 20 received Ad26.COV2.S at low or high dose, single or two shots; 5 received placebo; per-sample allocation not given. It was on day 63 after the first vaccine or placebo injection that samples were taken. Data came from immunoSEQ multiplex PCR; TCRdb stores just in-frame clones and leaves some out. The data show approximately 480,000 clones, 87% seen once. The sequencing used peripheral blood, collected in a trial of Ad26.COV2.S vaccine versus placebo. The origin of the receptors is a person aged 18-60 years who received the Ad26.COV2.S COVID-19 vaccine or a placebo.

This chain joins TRBV28 and TRBJ1-5, with D unclear. The length of the CDR3 is 17 residues. In germline, CDR1 is MDHEN, CDR2 SYDVKM. Trimming took off 4 bases at V and 0 bases at J, with 16 bases between the two ends. The CDR3 is CASSSYLSPYSNQPQHF. The CDR3 DNA reads as TGTGCCAGCAGTTCCTACCTTTCTCCGTATAGCAATCAGCCCCAGCATTTT.

This sequence joins TRBV7-9 and TRBJ2-7; weak D call: TRBD2 (6 bases). Germline values: CDR1 SEHNR, CDR2 FQNEAQ (reference sequence). This CDR3 has 15 amino acids. Trimming pared 1 base from V and 1 base from J, leaving 11 bases between. The CDR3 region has the DNA TGTGCCAGCAGCTTAGTTGTGCGGGGTTCCTACGAGCAGTACTTC. This codes for CASSLVVRGSYEQYF.

This clone appeared a few times. This chain joins TRBV9 and TRBJ1-5, with 7 bases identical to TRBD1. Germline values: CDR1 SGDLS, CDR2 YYNGEE. This CDR3 region has 15 residues. V lost 0 bases, J lost 3 bases, and 3 bases stayed unmatched. This chain's CDR3 is CASSVEGQTNQPQHF. CDR3 bases: TGTGCCAGCAGCGTAGAGGGACAGACCAATCAGCCCCAGCATTTT.

This rearrangement joins TRBV27 to TRBJ2-5; 8 positions agree with TRBD1. Per germline, CDR1 MNHEY and CDR2 SMNVEV (reference sequence). Trimming removed 1 base from V and 7 bases from J; junction bases left unmatched: 5. This CDR3 comprises 14 residues. The chain's CDR3 is CASSLLTGVGTQYF. CDR3 nucleotide sequence: TGTGCCAGCAGTTTATTGACAGGGGTGGGGACCCAGTACTTC.

This clone has only one observation. This sequence joins TRBV5-1 and TRBJ1-2; TRBD1 might be the D (5 bases). V was clipped by 0 bases and J by 0 bases, with 9 bases between them. Germline lookup yields CDR1 SGHRS and CDR2 YFSETQ. The CDR3 totals 15 residues. The CDR3 DNA is TGCGCCAGCAGCTTGGGCGCAGGGACTAACTATGGCTACACCTTC. It encodes CASSLGAGTNYGYTF.

The chain recombines TRBV5-1 with TRBJ1-1, with D hard to call. Trimming left V 4 bases short and J 6 bases short, with 10 bases between. CDR1 and CDR2 (germline): SGHRS, YFSETQ. The CDR3 runs 12 residues. The CDR3 here is CASSRDGSEAFF. CDR3 DNA sequence: TGCGCCAGCAGCAGGGATGGCTCTGAAGCTTTCTTT.

V usage is TRBV7-2 and J usage is TRBJ2-3; D call uncertain. Germline lookup yields CDR1 SGHTA and CDR2 FQGNSA. Trimming pared 2 bases from V and 3 bases from J, leaving 3 bases between. The CDR3 covers 12 residues. The CDR3, as DNA: TGTGCCAGCAGCTTATGGACAGATACGCAGTATTTT. This codes for CASSLWTDTQYF.

Comments on this clone: The sample carries other DNA sequences with the same CDR3. The V call is TRBV5-6, the J call TRBJ1-1; D gene uncertain. The CDR3 covers 14 residues. Germline V gene sequence: CDR1 SGHDT, CDR2 YYEEEE. The germline V and J ends were trimmed by 2 bases and 1 base, with 9 bases remaining between them. The CDR3 protein is CASSLAGPNTEAFF. The CDR3 nucleotides are TGTGCCAGCAGCTTAGCGGGCCCGAACACTGAAGCTTTCTTT.

V usage is TRBV9 and J usage is TRBJ2-5, with D possibly TRBD1 on 5 matching bases. Trimming shortened V by 0 bases and J by 1 base, and 10 bases separated the two germline ends. This CDR3 has 15 amino acids. Germline-derived CDR1 and CDR2 are SGDLS and YYNGEE. The CDR3 reads CASSVERGLQETQYF. The CDR3 bases are TGTGCCAGCAGCGTAGAAAGGGGTCTCCAAGAGACCCAGTACTTC.

This rearrangement joins TRBV6-5 to TRBJ1-5; TRBD1 is a possible D gene (5 bases). Per germline, CDR1 MNHEY and CDR2 SVGAGI. This CDR3 is 14 amino acids long. Trimming took 10 bases from V and 2 from J, leaving 15 bases between them. Written as DNA, the CDR3 is TGTGCCACAGGGTCCGGGGTGGGCAATCAGCCCCAGCATTTT. Its protein is CATGSGVGNQPQHF.

This sequence joins TRBV21-1 and TRBJ1-4; the D segment call TRBD1 is taken from the table without a DNA check. TRBV21-1 is termed a pseudogene. CDR3 length: 20 residues. DNA of the CDR3: TGTGCCAGCAGCAATACCACAGGCCCGGGACAGGGCTCAACTAATGAAAAACTGTTTTTT. This codes for CASSNTTGPGQGSTNEKLFF.

The genes are TRBV5-3 and TRBJ2-3, with 10 bases lining up with TRBD2. TRBV5-3 is marked as an open reading frame, function uncertain. CDR3 length: 16 residues. V shed 5 bases and J 0 bases; nucleotides not matched to a gene: 6. The CDR3 protein is CARRPTSGTSTDTQYF. CDR3 DNA sequence: TGTGCCAGAAGACCTACTAGCGGGACTAGCACAGATACGCAGTATTTT.

The chain is built from TRBV28 and TRBJ2-1; maybe TRBD2 (6 bases). Germline lookup yields CDR1 MDHEN and CDR2 SYDVKM. The V end was cut by 10 bases, the J end by 10 bases, with 20 bases between. The CDR3 loop spans 13 amino acids. The CDR3 here is CATYGTGRAEQFF. CDR3 sequence (DNA): TGTGCCACCTACGGGACTGGGCGTGCGGAGCAGTTCTTC.

This clone was detected only once. V usage is TRBV6-5 and J usage is TRBJ2-2, with D unclear. The CDR3 runs to 11 residues. CDR1 is MNHEY, CDR2 SVGAGI, per germline. Trimming removed 8 bases at V and 3 bases at J, with 4 bases between. The CDR3 nucleotides are TGTGCCAGCGAGGACACCGGGGAGCTGTTTTTT. It codes for CASEDTGELFF.

The genes are TRBV28 and TRBJ2-7, with TRBD1 identical over 8 bases. Per germline, CDR1 MDHEN and CDR2 SYDVKM. The trim removed 10 bases at V and 5 bases at J, leaving 19 bases unmatched. The CDR3 length is 16 residues. The CDR3 DNA reads as TGTGCCACCTACCGGGACAGGTCGGCCCCTTTGAACGAGCAGTACTTC. It yields the protein CATYRDRSAPLNEQYF.

The rearrangement links TRBV6-1 to TRBJ2-7; 8 bases align to TRBD2. The V gene end was trimmed by 3 bases and the J gene end by 11 bases; junction bases not matched to a gene: 6. Germline assignment: CDR1 MNHNS and CDR2 SASEGT. The CDR3 contains 12 residues. The CDR3 DNA follows: TGTGCCAGCAGTGATAGACCGGGGGGGGAGTACTTC. The encoded protein is CASSDRPGGEYF.

This clone was seen just once. V is TRBV29-1 and J is TRBJ2-5; 10 bases align to TRBD2. The germline gives CDR1 SQVTM, CDR2 ANQGSEA. Losses at the gene ends were 2 bases for V and 5 bases for J; bases not matched to a gene: 5. There are 14 residues in the CDR3. The CDR3 DNA follows: TGCAGCGTTGAACTAGCGGGAGTGGCCGAGACCCAGTACTTC. Translating gives CSVELAGVAETQYF.